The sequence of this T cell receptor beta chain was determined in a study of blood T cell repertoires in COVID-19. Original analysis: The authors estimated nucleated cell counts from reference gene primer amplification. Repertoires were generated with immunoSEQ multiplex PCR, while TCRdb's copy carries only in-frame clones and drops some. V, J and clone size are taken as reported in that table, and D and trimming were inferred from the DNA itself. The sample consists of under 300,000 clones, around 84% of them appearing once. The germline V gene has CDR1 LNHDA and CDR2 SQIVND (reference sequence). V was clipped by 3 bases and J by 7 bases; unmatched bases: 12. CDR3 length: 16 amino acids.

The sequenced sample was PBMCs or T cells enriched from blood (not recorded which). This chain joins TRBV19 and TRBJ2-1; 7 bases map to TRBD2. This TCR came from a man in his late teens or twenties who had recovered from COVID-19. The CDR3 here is CASSILGGSKMNEQFF. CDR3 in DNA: TGTGCCAGTAGTATTTTAGGCGGGAGTAAGATGAATGAGCAGTTCTTC.